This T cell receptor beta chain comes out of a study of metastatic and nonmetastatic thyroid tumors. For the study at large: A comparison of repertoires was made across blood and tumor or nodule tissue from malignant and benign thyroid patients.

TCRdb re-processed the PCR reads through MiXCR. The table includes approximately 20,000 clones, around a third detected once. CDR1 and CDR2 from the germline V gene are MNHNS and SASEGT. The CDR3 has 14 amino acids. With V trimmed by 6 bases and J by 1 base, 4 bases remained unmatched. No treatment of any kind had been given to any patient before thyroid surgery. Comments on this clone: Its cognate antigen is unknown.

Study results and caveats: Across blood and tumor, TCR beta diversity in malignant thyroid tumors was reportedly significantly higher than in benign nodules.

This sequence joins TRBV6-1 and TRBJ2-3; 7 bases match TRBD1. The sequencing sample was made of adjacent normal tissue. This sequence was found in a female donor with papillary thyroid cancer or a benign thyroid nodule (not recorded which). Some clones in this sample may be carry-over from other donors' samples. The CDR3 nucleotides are TGTGCCAGCAGCCGGACAGGCCGCACAGATACGCAGTATTTT. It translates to CASSRTGRTDTQYF.